This TCR beta chain was captured in a study of blood T cell repertoires in COVID-19. Looking at the study overall: Donors in the United States, Italy and Spain gave samples during acute or convalescent COVID-19. PBMCs, B-cell-depleted T cells, or T cells provided the cDNA or gDNA that made up the material.

Seattle-derived patients entered the study during active infection and were followed longitudinally. V shed 5 bases and J shed 4 bases, with 9 bases lying between them. Looked up from germline, CDR1 is MNHEY and CDR2 is SVGAGI. The CDR3 sequence is 14 residues long. Original methodology: Estimation of nucleated cell counts relied on the amplification of reference gene primers. TCRdb keeps only in-frame clones here, not all; method: immunoSEQ multiplex PCR. V and J calls and clone size are given by that table; D and trimming were obtained from the DNA. The repertoire consists of tens of thousands of clones, with 76% occurring once and the leading ten covering more than 13%.

The sequence derives from a man aged 60 to 69 with COVID-19, enrolled during active disease. The chain has TRBV6-5 and TRBJ2-6; weak D call: TRBD1 (6 bases). Source material: peripheral blood. The CDR3 region is CASSTGTGANVLTF. CDR3 in DNA: TGTGCCAGCAGTACAGGGACCGGGGCCAACGTCCTGACTTTC.